A single sample gave rise to the 3 T cell receptor beta chains below, sequenced in a study of T cell responses to AZD1222 COVID-19 vaccine. Repertoires were generated with immunoSEQ multiplex PCR, while TCRdb's copy carries only in-frame clones and drops some. The top ten clones hold under 8.5% of a sample with more than 80,000 clones, about nine tenths of them seen once. The sample was peripheral blood, taken 28 days after the second AZD1222 dose. Source of these receptors: an adult who received the AZD1222 COVID-19 vaccine.

The CDR3 bases are TGTGCCAGCAGCAAAGCCGAGGACACGAGGAGGAAAACGAACACTGAAGCTTTCTTT. Amino acid sequence: CASSKAEDTRRKTNTEAFF. V and J are TRBV21-1 and TRBJ1-1. TRBV21-1 corresponds to a pseudogene. The CDR3 consists of 19 residues.

The chain is built from TRBV7-6 and TRBJ2-7, with TRBD1 as a possible D gene (5 bases). The CDR3 consists of 15 residues. V lost 8 bases, J lost 4 bases, and 21 bases lay in between. The germline V gene encodes CDR1 SGHVS and CDR2 FNYEAQ. CDR3 sequence: CASRLGAGIKYEQYF. Here the CDR3 DNA reads TGTGCCAGCCGTTTGGGTGCAGGGATCAAGTACGAGCAGTACTTC. Filled out from reference TRBV7-6 and TRBJ2-7, the complete variable domain reads GAGVSQSPRYKVTKRGQDVALRCDPISGHVSLYWYRQALGQGPEFLTYFNYEAQQDKSGLPNDRFSAERPEGSISTLTIQRTEQRDSAMYRCASRLGAGIKYEQYFGPGTRLTVT.

Turning to this clone: The sample has other DNA sequences that encode this CDR3 too. The CDR3 is CASSYSPSSRETQYF. The CDR3 coding sequence is TGTGCCAGCAGTTACTCCCCCAGCTCGAGGGAGACCCAGTACTTC. The chain employs TRBV6-5 and TRBJ2-5; D ambiguous. CDR1 is MNHEY, CDR2 SVGAGI, per germline. The CDR3 extends over 15 amino acids. V was pared by 0 bases and J by 5 bases, with 13 bases between.